These 20 T cell receptor beta chains share one sample of origin, sequenced in a study of blood T cell repertoires in COVID-19. Sequenced by immunoSEQ multiplex PCR; TCRdb stores in-frame clones only, minus some. Of about 200,000 clones in the sample, approximately 81% were seen once. The specimen sequenced was peripheral blood. The receptor set was obtained from a woman of 80 years or more with acute or convalescent COVID-19.

In its sample, this clone was seen once. The chain combines TRBV11-2 with TRBJ2-1, with D possibly matching TRBD1 (6 bases). The CDR3 length is 17 residues. Germline values: CDR1 SGHAT, CDR2 FQNNGV. V lost 1 base and J lost 6, with 19 bases in between. CDR3 loop: CASSLVPGEQGFNEQFF. The CDR3 DNA sequence: TGTGCCAGCAGCTTAGTACCCGGGGAACAGGGCTTCAATGAGCAGTTCTTC. The complete variable domain, with remaining parts taken from reference TRBV11-2 and TRBJ2-1, reads EAGVAQSPRYKIIEKRQSVAFWCNPISGHATLYWYQQILGQGPKLLIQFQNNGVVDDSQLPKDRFSAERLKGVDSTLKIQPAKLEDSAVYLCASSLVPGEQGFNEQFFGPGTRLTVL.

This clone was picked up one time. The rearrangement uses TRBV19 and TRBJ1-2; 10 nucleotides line up with TRBD1. V was pared by 3 bases and J by 5 bases, with 3 bases of the junction left unmatched. In germline, CDR1 is LNHDA, CDR2 SQIVND (reference sequence). The CDR3 contains 14 residues. CDR3 loop: CASSMGQGMYGYTF. The CDR3 DNA is TGTGCCAGTAGTATGGGACAGGGGATGTATGGCTACACCTTC.

This clone was detected only once. J is TRBJ1-5 and V is TRBV7-2; 7 nucleotides agree with TRBD1. Germline V gene data show CDR1 as SGHTA and CDR2 as FQGNSA. The CDR3 length is 15 residues. With 1 base clipped from V and 4 bases from J, the junction kept 4 bases outside the gene matches. CDR3 sequence reads: CASSLEGAQNQPQHF. The CDR3 DNA follows: TGTGCCAGCAGCTTAGAGGGGGCGCAGAATCAGCCCCAGCATTTT. Using reference TRBV7-2 and TRBJ1-5 for the parts outside the CDR3, the full variable domain is GAGVSQSPSNKVTEKGKDVELRCDPISGHTALYWYRQSLGQGLEFLIYFQGNSAPDKSGLPSDRFSAERTGGSVSTLTIQRTQQEDSAVYLCASSLEGAQNQPQHFGDGTRLSIL.

The chain couples TRBV20-1 to TRBJ1-6; D not certain. The CDR3 is 16 amino acids. The V end lost 3 bases, the J end lost 9 bases, and 21 bases lay between the germline ends. CDR1 and CDR2 (germline): DFQATT, SNEGSKA (reference sequence). The CDR3 loop reads CSASSHSGPAGSPLHF. The CDR3 DNA reads as TGCAGTGCTAGTTCACATAGCGGCCCCGCGGGTTCACCCCTCCACTTT.

The J gene is TRBJ1-1, the V gene TRBV27; maybe TRBD1 (6 bases). The length of the CDR3 is 13 residues. Trimming pared 5 bases from V and 11 bases from J, leaving 18 bases between. The germline V gene encodes CDR1 MNHEY and CDR2 SMNVEV (reference sequence). The CDR3 loop reads CASSLRGGGGAFF. As DNA, the CDR3 is TGTGCCAGCAGTCTAAGGGGGGGAGGTGGGGCTTTCTTT.

V gene TRBV7-8 combines with J gene TRBJ2-7; the D is unclear. CDR1 is SGHVS, CDR2 FQNEAQ, per germline. The CDR3 is made up of 13 amino acids. Trimming pared 1 base from V and 0 bases from J, leaving 4 bases between. This CDR3 reads CASSLGDSYEQYF. The CDR3, as DNA: TGTGCCAGCAGCTTAGGCGACTCCTACGAGCAGTACTTC.

The chain recombines TRBV28 with TRBJ2-7, with 7 nucleotides matching TRBD2. This CDR3 has 15 amino acids. V gave up 5 bases and J gave up 2 bases; unmatched junction bases: 9. The germline V gene encodes CDR1 MDHEN and CDR2 SYDVKM. The CDR3 region has the DNA TGTGCCAGCAGTCAGAGTAGCGGGTTTACCTACGAGCAGTACTTC. It specifies CASSQSSGFTYEQYF. Together with reference TRBV28 and TRBJ2-7, the CDR3 gives the full variable domain: DVKVTQSSRYLVKRTGEKVFLECVQDMDHENMFWYRQDPGLGLRLIYFSYDVKMKEKGDIPEGYSVSREKKERFSLILESASTNQTSMYLCASSQSSGFTYEQYFGPGTRLTVT.

J is TRBJ2-7 and V is TRBV21-1; TRBD1 is the table's D call, not checked against the DNA. TRBV21-1 is tagged as a pseudogene. This CDR3 spans 16 amino acids. The chain's CDR3 is CASSRPGTGITYEQYF. The CDR3 DNA reads as TGTGCCAGCAGCAGACCCGGGACAGGAATCACCTACGAGCAGTACTTC.

The J gene is TRBJ2-7, the V gene TRBV27; 7 bases line up with TRBD2. The CDR3 is made up of 20 amino acids. The ends lost 0 bases at V and 1 base at J; junction bases unmatched: 18. Germline V gives CDR1 MNHEY, CDR2 SMNVEV (reference sequence). CDR3 in amino acids: CASSLSGEGRIFLRSYEQYF. In DNA form, the CDR3 reads TGTGCCAGCAGTTTATCCGGGGAGGGCCGTATTTTCCTTCGATCCTACGAGCAGTACTTC.

V and J are TRBV14 and TRBJ2-5; maybe TRBD1 (10 bases). The germline V gene encodes CDR1 SGHDN and CDR2 FVKESK. V lost 4 bases, J lost 0 bases, and 33 bases lay in between. This CDR3 is built from 22 residues. The CDR3 nucleotides are TGTGCCAGCAGCCGCCGTAGACAGGGGGCGCCTCTAGCGGGGACGTACCAAGAGACCCAGTACTTC. Protein sequence: CASSRRRQGAPLAGTYQETQYF.

This chain joins TRBV6-6 and TRBJ2-3; 16 bases map to TRBD2. The germline V gene encodes CDR1 MNHNY and CDR2 SVGAGI (reference sequence). The CDR3 has 16 amino acids. The ends lost 2 bases at V and 4 bases at J; junction bases unmatched: 0. The CDR3 reads CASSYGTSGRADTQYF. The CDR3 DNA sequence: TGTGCCAGCAGTTACGGGACTAGCGGGAGGGCAGATACGCAGTATTTT.

This chain links TRBV5-1 with TRBJ1-1, with a tentative D call TRBD1 (5 bases). The CDR3 is 14 amino acids. Germline V gene lookup returns CDR1 SGHRS and CDR2 YFSETQ. The V and J ends lost 0 bases and 1 base respectively, with 7 bases between them. The CDR3 sequence: CASSLGTTNTEAFF. In nucleotides, the CDR3 is TGCGCCAGCAGCTTGGGGACAACGAACACTGAAGCTTTCTTT.

The chain combines TRBV6-5 with TRBJ2-7, with D maybe TRBD2 (6 bases). V was clipped by 6 bases and J by 5 bases, with 17 bases between them. Germline-derived CDR1 and CDR2 are MNHEY and SVGAGI. This CDR3 has 14 amino acids. The CDR3 sequence: CASRPTGVWDEQYF. In nucleotides, the CDR3 is TGTGCCAGCAGGCCGACGGGGGTGTGGGACGAGCAGTACTTC.

This chain joins TRBV6-5 and TRBJ1-1; D is possibly TRBD1 (6 bases). Looked up from germline, CDR1 is MNHEY and CDR2 is SVGAGI. The CDR3 is made up of 12 amino acids. V shed 6 bases and J shed 8 bases, with 13 bases lying between them. CDR3 nucleotides: TGTGCCAGCAGGGTTCCAAGGGGGGAAGCTTTCTTT. This translates into CASRVPRGEAFF.

The DNA for the CDR3 is TGCGCCAGCAGCTCGGACAGGGTCTACGAGCAGTACTTC. It is translated as CASSSDRVYEQYF. V usage is TRBV5-1 and J usage is TRBJ2-7, with TRBD1 matching 8 bases. Germline assignment: CDR1 SGHRS and CDR2 YFSETQ. The CDR3 runs 13 residues. J was trimmed by 3 bases and V by 3 bases; bases with no gene match: 2.

The J gene is TRBJ1-5, the V gene TRBV6-2 or TRBV6-3; 8 bases are a match to TRBD1. Germline values: CDR1 MNHEY, CDR2 SVGEGT. V shed 2 bases and J 7 bases; nucleotides not matched to a gene: 7. This CDR3 region has 15 residues. CDR3 amino acids: CASSYATGGGQPQHF. CDR3 sequence (DNA): TGTGCCAGCAGTTACGCTACAGGGGGTGGCCAGCCCCAGCATTTT.

This chain connects TRBV29-1 to TRBJ2-7; D ambiguous. The length of the CDR3 is 10 residues. Between the trimmed V and J ends, which lost 7 bases and 7 bases, there was a span of 11 bases. Germline CDR1 reads SQVTM; CDR2 reads ANQGSEA. As DNA, the CDR3 is TGCAGCGCCCAGTACGGGGAGCAGTACTTC. As protein: CSAQYGEQYF.

The chain has TRBV5-6 and TRBJ2-7; 15 bases line up with TRBD2. The CDR3 has 15 residues. Germline-derived CDR1 and CDR2 are SGHDT and YYEEEE. V trimming: 2 bases; J trimming: 6 bases; junction bases outside the gene matches: 3. The CDR3 DNA follows: TGTGCCAGCAGCTTTGGACTAGCGGGAGGGGGCGAGCAGTACTTC. The encoded protein is CASSFGLAGGGEQYF.

This clone has a single count. The chain has TRBV6-1 and TRBJ1-1; TRBD1 agrees at 7 bases. Germline CDR1 reads MNHNS; CDR2 reads SASEGT. This CDR3 is 14 amino acids long. The J segment lost 5 bases and the V segment lost 7 bases, leaving 10 bases of the junction unmatched. CDR3 protein: CASTLMSGGTEAFF. The CDR3 region has the DNA TGTGCCAGCACTCTAATGTCAGGGGGGACTGAAGCTTTCTTT.

This clone has just one count. The chain links TRBV5-4 to TRBJ2-1, with 10 bases matching TRBD1. Germline values: CDR1 SGHNT, CDR2 YYREEE (reference sequence). The CDR3 loop spans 17 amino acids. The junction had 5 bases not matched to a gene; V was cut back by 2 bases and J by 0 bases. This chain's CDR3 is CASSLGRTGGSYNEQFF. CDR3 sequence (DNA): TGTGCCAGCAGCTTAGGGCGGACAGGGGGCTCCTACAATGAGCAGTTCTTC.